This is a list of T cell receptor beta chains from one sample in a study of identical twins. TCRdb fed the 5' RACE reads into MiXCR, producing one record per CDR3 protein. The sample includes around 300,000 distinct CDR3 sequences, about 8.3% of them seen just once. The data also belong to a second study, concerning yellow fever vaccine responses in identical twins.

The sample taken for sequencing was memory (CD45RO+) T cells sorted from blood. The receptors stem from a woman between 18 and 29 years old in good health. CDR3s include the opening cysteine and the closing phenylalanine or tryptophan. Fields, in order: clone size, V gene, D gene, J gene, CDR3 protein, CDR3 DNA. D genes are given only for firm matches. Rows may omit the clone size; those that give it use once, few, many or a size class.

size: .
V: TRBV20-1
D: .
J: TRBJ2-1
CDR3: CSARGSEQFF
DNA: TGCAGTGCTAGAGGGAGTGAGCAGTTCTTC

size: few
V: TRBV20-1
D: .
J: TRBJ1-2
CDR3: CSAWDLNYTF
DNA: TGCAGTGCTTGGGACCTTAATTACACCTTC

size: .
V: TRBV20-1
D: .
J: TRBJ2-5
CDR3: CSESSGQETQYF
DNA: TGCAGTGAATCGTCAGGGCAAGAGACCCAGTACTTC

size: .
V: TRBV19
D: TRBD1
J: TRBJ1-2
CDR3: CASLRTGGYGYTF
DNA: TGTGCCAGTCTCCGGACAGGGGGCTATGGCTACACCTTC

size: .
V: TRBV27
D: .
J: TRBJ2-2
CDR3: CASSMGVGAVFF
DNA: TGTGCCAGCTCCATGGGGGTGGGCGCCGTGTTTTTT

size: .
V: TRBV27
D: TRBD2
J: TRBJ2-7
CDR3: CASSANRGTSGRTRYEQYF
DNA: TGTGCCAGCAGTGCAAACCGCGGGACTAGCGGGAGAACCCGATACGAGCAGTACTTC

size: .
V: TRBV2
D: TRBD2
J: TRBJ2-1
CDR3: CASTPLTGTSGREYSYNEQFF
DNA: TGTGCCAGCACCCCCCTCACCGGGACTAGCGGGAGGGAATATTCCTACAATGAGCAGTTCTTC

size: few
V: TRBV4-2
D: .
J: TRBJ2-2
CDR3: CASSLGQGGGTGELFF
DNA: TGTGCCAGCAGCCTAGGACAGGGCGGGGGGACCGGGGAGCTGTTTTTT

size: many
V: TRBV29-1
D: .
J: TRBJ2-2
CDR3: CSVASGRPNTGELFF
DNA: TGCAGCGTTGCAAGTGGTAGACCAAACACCGGGGAGCTGTTTTTT

size: .
V: TRBV2
D: .
J: TRBJ2-7
CDR3: CASSAPPSNYEQYF
DNA: TGTGCCAGCAGTGCTCCACCGTCAAACTACGAGCAGTACTTC

size: many
V: TRBV3-1
D: .
J: TRBJ2-2
CDR3: CASSQDPRGLNTGELFF
DNA: TGTGCCAGCAGCCAAGACCCCCGGGGGCTGAACACCGGGGAGCTGTTTTTT

size: .
V: TRBV7-2
D: .
J: TRBJ1-1
CDR3: CASSSSMATEAFF
DNA: TGTGCCAGCAGCTCTTCAATGGCGACTGAAGCTTTCTTT

size: many
V: TRBV10-3
D: .
J: TRBJ2-3
CDR3: CAIRPDRTDTQYF
DNA: TGTGCCATCAGGCCCGACCGCACAGATACGCAGTATTTT

size: many
V: TRBV11-2
D: .
J: TRBJ2-5
CDR3: CASSLRTGIQETQYF
DNA: TGTGCCAGCAGCTTACGCACGGGCATCCAAGAGACCCAGTACTTC

size: .
V: TRBV3-1
D: TRBD1
J: TRBJ2-1
CDR3: CASSRGQGASDEQFF
DNA: TGTGCCAGCAGCCGAGGACAGGGGGCTAGCGATGAGCAGTTCTTC

size: few
V: TRBV7-8
D: .
J: TRBJ1-6
CDR3: CASSDEVGSPLHF
DNA: TGTGCCAGCAGTGATGAAGTGGGTTCACCCCTCCACTTT

size: few
V: TRBV20-1
D: TRBD1
J: TRBJ2-4
CDR3: CSAGPGQEVAKNIQYF
DNA: TGCAGTGCTGGGCCGGGACAGGAGGTAGCCAAAAACATTCAGTACTTC

size: few
V: TRBV4-1
D: TRBD1
J: TRBJ1-4
CDR3: CASSQPFQGAEGKLFF
DNA: TGCGCCAGCAGCCAACCATTCCAGGGGGCGGAAGGAAAACTGTTTTTT

size: few
V: TRBV7-3
D: TRBD2
J: TRBJ2-1
CDR3: CASSQLAGRYNEQFF
DNA: TGTGCCAGCAGCCAACTAGCGGGAAGGTACAATGAGCAGTTCTTC

size: few
V: TRBV20-1
D: .
J: TRBJ1-2
CDR3: CSASLSGMGGYTF
DNA: TGCAGTGCTAGCCTTTCAGGGATGGGTGGCTACACCTTC

size: many
V: TRBV5-1
D: TRBD1
J: TRBJ1-2
CDR3: CASSLGQGDGGYTF
DNA: TGCGCCAGCAGCCTAGGACAGGGTGATGGGGGCTACACCTTC

size: many
V: TRBV24-1
D: .
J: TRBJ2-2
CDR3: CATSQFGAGAENTGELFF
DNA: TGTGCCACCAGTCAGTTCGGGGCGGGGGCGGAGAACACCGGGGAGCTGTTTTTT

size: few
V: TRBV28
D: TRBD2
J: TRBJ2-3
CDR3: CASSLLGSGLVIGSTDTQYF
DNA: TGTGCCAGCAGTTTATTAGGGTCGGGACTAGTCATAGGGTCCACAGATACGCAGTATTTT

size: many
V: TRBV5-1
D: TRBD1
J: TRBJ2-7
CDR3: CASSSTGQFTYEQYF
DNA: TGCGCCAGCAGCTCGACGGGACAGTTCACCTACGAGCAGTACTTC

size: few
V: TRBV29-1
D: TRBD1
J: TRBJ1-2
CDR3: CSVGDRKNYGYTF
DNA: TGCAGCGTTGGGGACAGAAAAAACTATGGCTACACCTTC

size: .
V: TRBV11-1
D: .
J: TRBJ2-1
CDR3: CASSLGFGSYNEQFF
DNA: TGTGCCAGCAGCTTAGGTTTTGGGAGCTACAATGAGCAGTTCTTC

size: .
V: TRBV28
D: .
J: TRBJ2-5
CDR3: CASIPPGGPSGGAAQETQYF
DNA: TGTGCCAGCATACCCCCCGGGGGGCCTAGCGGAGGAGCGGCGCAAGAGACCCAGTACTTC

size: many
V: TRBV24-1
D: TRBD1
J: TRBJ2-5
CDR3: CATSDSRPGGAETQYF
DNA: TGTGCCACCAGTGATTCCAGGCCAGGGGGCGCAGAGACCCAGTACTTC

size: many
V: TRBV11-1
D: .
J: TRBJ2-1
CDR3: CASSLKGGGGDFYNEQFF
DNA: TGTGCCAGCAGCTTAAAAGGGGGGGGGGGTGATTTCTACAATGAGCAGTTCTTC

size: many
V: TRBV5-5
D: TRBD1
J: TRBJ1-1
CDR3: CASSLVEGVRGTEAFF
DNA: TGTGCCAGCAGCTTGGTTGAGGGGGTCAGGGGGACTGAAGCTTTCTTT

size: .
V: TRBV7-9
D: TRBD2
J: TRBJ2-5
CDR3: CASSLLAGAGGETQYF
DNA: TGTGCCAGCAGCTTACTAGCGGGAGCGGGGGGAGAGACCCAGTACTTC

size: few
V: TRBV20-1
D: .
J: TRBJ2-1
CDR3: CSARGGADFEQFF
DNA: TGCAGTGCTAGAGGGGGAGCGGACTTTGAGCAGTTCTTC

size: many
V: TRBV15
D: .
J: TRBJ2-7
CDR3: CATSRDLQKSYEQYF
DNA: TGTGCCACCAGCAGAGATCTCCAAAAATCTTACGAGCAGTACTTC

size: many
V: TRBV12-3/TRBV12-4
D: .
J: TRBJ2-7
CDR3: CASSFGRNSYEQYF
DNA: TGTGCCAGCAGTTTCGGCCGGAACTCCTACGAGCAGTACTTC

size: many
V: TRBV27
D: .
J: TRBJ2-1
CDR3: CASSLGLAWNEQFF
DNA: TGTGCCAGCAGTTTGGGACTCGCCTGGAATGAGCAGTTCTTC

size: .
V: TRBV12-3/TRBV12-4
D: .
J: TRBJ2-2
CDR3: CASRPRANTGELFF
DNA: TGTGCCAGCCGACCGAGAGCGAACACCGGGGAGCTGTTTTTT

size: few
V: TRBV7-9
D: .
J: TRBJ1-4
CDR3: CASSPEGRTNEKLFF
DNA: TGTGCCAGCAGCCCCGAAGGCAGGACTAATGAAAAACTGTTTTTT

size: many
V: TRBV6-5
D: .
J: TRBJ1-6
CDR3: CASSYTRGNSPLHF
DNA: TGTGCCAGCAGTTACACCAGAGGGAATTCACCCCTCCACTTT

size: .
V: TRBV3-1
D: .
J: TRBJ2-2
CDR3: CASSHGISTGELFF
DNA: TGTGCCAGCAGCCACGGGATTTCCACCGGGGAGCTGTTTTTT

size: .
V: TRBV20-1
D: TRBD1
J: TRBJ2-5
CDR3: CSASPPPGQGLQETQYF
DNA: TGCAGTGCATCTCCTCCGCCGGGACAGGGGCTACAAGAGACCCAGTACTTC

size: .
V: TRBV7-9
D: .
J: TRBJ2-2
CDR3: CASSLAVAANTGELFF
DNA: TGTGCCAGCAGCTTAGCGGTAGCCGCGAACACCGGGGAGCTGTTTTTT

size: many
V: TRBV29-1
D: TRBD2
J: TRBJ2-2
CDR3: CSVAGVANTGELFF
DNA: TGCAGCGTGGCGGGGGTCGCGAACACCGGGGAGCTGTTTTTT

size: .
V: TRBV20-1
D: TRBD2
J: TRBJ2-3
CDR3: CCARDSTGTRGGDTQYF
DNA: TGCTGTGCTAGAGATTCCACCGGGACTAGGGGAGGAGATACGCAGTATTTT

size: .
V: TRBV12-3/TRBV12-4
D: .
J: TRBJ1-3
CDR3: CASSLQGSGNTIYF
DNA: TGTGCCAGCAGTTTACAAGGCTCTGGAAACACCATATATTTT

size: .
V: TRBV6-1
D: TRBD1
J: TRBJ2-6
CDR3: CASTKIPGQVHSGANVLTF
DNA: TGTGCCAGCACCAAGATCCCGGGACAGGTGCACTCTGGGGCCAACGTCCTGACTTTC

size: many
V: TRBV3-1
D: .
J: TRBJ2-3
CDR3: CASSRTPGETDTQYF
DNA: TGTGCCAGCAGCCGAACACCAGGGGAGACAGATACGCAGTATTTT

size: many
V: TRBV5-1
D: TRBD2
J: TRBJ2-3
CDR3: CASSLAPTSASTDTQYF
DNA: TGCGCCAGCAGCTTGGCCCCCACTAGCGCCAGCACAGATACGCAGTATTTT

size: .
V: TRBV6-2/TRBV6-3
D: TRBD2
J: TRBJ2-2
CDR3: CASFRGGYTGELFF
DNA: TGTGCCAGTTTCCGGGGGGGGTACACCGGGGAGCTGTTTTTT

size: few
V: TRBV6-5
D: .
J: TRBJ2-3
CDR3: CASSYSRQTDTQYF
DNA: TGTGCCAGCAGTTACTCCCGACAGACAGATACGCAGTATTTT

size: many
V: TRBV2
D: .
J: TRBJ2-5
CDR3: CASSETTRETQYF
DNA: TGTGCCAGCAGTGAAACGACCCGAGAGACCCAGTACTTC

size: few
V: TRBV27
D: TRBD1
J: TRBJ2-5
CDR3: CASSFTGEGETQYF
DNA: TGTGCCAGCAGTTTTACAGGGGAAGGAGAGACCCAGTACTTC

size: few
V: TRBV28
D: TRBD2
J: TRBJ2-1
CDR3: CASTSTSGSYNEQFF
DNA: TGTGCCAGCACCAGTACTAGCGGCTCCTACAATGAGCAGTTCTTC

size: .
V: TRBV6-2/TRBV6-3
D: TRBD1
J: TRBJ2-1
CDR3: CASSQPGQGFNEQFF
DNA: TGTGCCAGCAGTCAACCGGGACAGGGATTCAATGAGCAGTTCTTC

size: many
V: TRBV6-6
D: .
J: TRBJ1-1
CDR3: CASTHGERNEAFF
DNA: TGTGCCAGCACTCACGGGGAGCGTAATGAAGCTTTCTTT

size: few
V: TRBV3-1
D: .
J: TRBJ2-7
CDR3: CASSQDNKNSYEQYF
DNA: TGTGCCAGCAGCCAAGATAACAAGAACTCCTACGAGCAGTACTTC

size: .
V: TRBV29-1
D: TRBD1
J: TRBJ1-4
CDR3: CSVGGQGSEKLFF
DNA: TGCAGCGTTGGAGGACAGGGGAGTGAAAAACTGTTTTTT

size: many
V: TRBV28
D: .
J: TRBJ2-3
CDR3: CASSFGGLDTQYF
DNA: TGTGCCAGCAGTTTTGGGGGATTAGATACGCAGTATTTT

size: .
V: TRBV28
D: TRBD1
J: TRBJ2-1
CDR3: CASPPQQGAYPNEQFF
DNA: TGTGCCAGCCCGCCCCAACAGGGGGCCTACCCCAATGAGCAGTTCTTC

size: .
V: TRBV5-6
D: .
J: TRBJ1-1
CDR3: CASSLSNSGVLKRNF
DNA: TGTGCCAGCAGCTTGAGTAACAGCGGGGTATTGAAGCGGAACTTT